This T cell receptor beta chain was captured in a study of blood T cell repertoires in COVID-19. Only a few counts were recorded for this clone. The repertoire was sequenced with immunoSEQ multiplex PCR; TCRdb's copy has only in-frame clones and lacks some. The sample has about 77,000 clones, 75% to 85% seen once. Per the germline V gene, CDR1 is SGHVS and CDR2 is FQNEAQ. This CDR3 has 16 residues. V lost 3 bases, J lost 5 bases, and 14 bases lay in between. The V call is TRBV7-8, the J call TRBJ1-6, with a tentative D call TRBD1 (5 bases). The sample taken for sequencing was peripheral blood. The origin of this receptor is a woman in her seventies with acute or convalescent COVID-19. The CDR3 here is CASSLSSGPNNSPLHF. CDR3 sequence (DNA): TGTGCCAGCAGCTTGTCGTCAGGGCCTAATAATTCACCCCTCCACTTT.